A selection of T cell receptor beta chains follows, all from one sample in a study of T cells in Graves' hyperthyroidism and ophthalmopathy. MiXCR, applied by TCRdb to the multiplex PCR reads, yields one record per CDR3 protein. The table records more than 500,000 distinct CDR3 sequences, about 46% of them present only once. The material sequenced was peripheral blood or thyroid tissue (not recorded which). The receptor set was obtained from an adult woman with Graves' disease, either hyperthyroidism or ophthalmopathy (not recorded which). Each CDR3 is given with its conserved first and last residue. Fields, in order: V gene, D gene, J gene, clone size, CDR3 protein, CDR3 DNA. The D gene is left open where the match is weak. Clone size, where shown, is once, few, many, or a class for clones that have expanded.

>TRBV20-1|.|TRBJ1-4|many
CSARKADSFNEKLFF
TGCAGTGCTAGAAAGGCTGACAGTTTTAATGAAAAACTGTTTTTT
>TRBV29-1|TRBD1|TRBJ2-7|many
CSASSAGQGSYEQYF
TGCAGCGCCTCGTCGGCGGGACAGGGTTCCTACGAGCAGTACTTC
>TRBV7-2|.|TRBJ2-7|few
CASSKQGWGGATYEQYF
TGTGCCAGCAGCAAACAGGGTTGGGGCGGGGCAACCTACGAGCAGTACTTC
>TRBV19|.|TRBJ1-1|.
CASSTSAGTEAFF
TGTGCCAGTAGCACGTCCGCGGGGACTGAAGCTTTCTTT
>TRBV19|.|TRBJ1-5|.
CASSIELRGGNQPQHF
TGTGCCAGTAGTATAGAGCTGCGAGGGGGGAACCAGCCCCAGCATTTT
>TRBV29-1|.|TRBJ1-2|.
CSVEILAGDGYTF
TGCAGCGTTGAAATTCTAGCAGGGGATGGCTACACCTTC
>TRBV4-2|.|TRBJ1-2|few
CASSSPGTSLYGYTF
TGTGCCAGCAGCTCTCCCGGGACGTCCCTCTATGGCTACACCTTC
>TRBV4-3|TRBD1|TRBJ1-2|few
CASSQRTGVGGYTF
TGCGCCAGCAGCCAACGGACAGGGGTCGGTGGCTACACCTTC
>TRBV5-6|.|TRBJ1-6|many
CASSDLQGDSPLHF
TGTGCCAGCAGCGATCTACAGGGAGATTCACCCCTCCACTTT
>TRBV7-8|TRBD2|TRBJ2-7|few
CASSLGSGRPGYF
TGTGCCAGCAGCTTAGGTAGCGGGAGGCCCGGGTACTTC
>TRBV7-9|.|TRBJ2-7|few
CATSTRMSYEQYF
TGTGCCACCAGTACCCGCATGTCCTACGAGCAGTACTTC
>TRBV5-1|.|TRBJ2-7|.
CASSSGRTWGSYEQYF
TGCGCCAGCAGCAGTGGAAGGACTTGGGGTTCCTACGAGCAGTACTTC
>TRBV7-2|TRBD1|TRBJ1-4|.
CASSLGDREEKLFF
TGTGCCAGCAGCTTAGGTGACAGGGAGGAAAAACTGTTTTTT
>TRBV5-1|.|TRBJ1-6|many
CASSGGLFSYNSPLHF
TGCGCCAGCAGCGGAGGACTCTTCTCCTATAATTCACCCCTCCACTTT
>TRBV4-2|TRBD2|TRBJ2-5|many
CASSQEGTSGVQETQYF
TGTGCCAGCAGCCAAGAGGGGACTAGCGGGGTCCAAGAGACCCAGTACTTC
>TRBV20-1|TRBD2|TRBJ2-5|.
CSARDDLGEGWEETQYF
TGCAGTGCTAGAGATGATTTGGGGGAGGGGTGGGAAGAGACCCAGTACTTC
>TRBV20-1|.|TRBJ1-1|.
CSAREVEAFF
TGCAGTGCTAGAGAGGTGGAAGCTTTCTTT
>TRBV5-1|.|TRBJ1-6|.
CASSLSRVDNSPLHF
TGCGCCAGCAGCTTGTCCAGGGTAGATAATTCACCCCTCCACTTT
>TRBV11-2|.|TRBJ1-2|.
CASSLDSQTNYGYTF
TGTGCCAGCAGCTTGGACAGCCAAACTAACTATGGCTACACCTTC
>TRBV20-1|.|TRBJ2-5|.
CSAPTRTVQETQYF
TGCAGTGCTCCCACACGGACGGTCCAAGAGACCCAGTACTTC